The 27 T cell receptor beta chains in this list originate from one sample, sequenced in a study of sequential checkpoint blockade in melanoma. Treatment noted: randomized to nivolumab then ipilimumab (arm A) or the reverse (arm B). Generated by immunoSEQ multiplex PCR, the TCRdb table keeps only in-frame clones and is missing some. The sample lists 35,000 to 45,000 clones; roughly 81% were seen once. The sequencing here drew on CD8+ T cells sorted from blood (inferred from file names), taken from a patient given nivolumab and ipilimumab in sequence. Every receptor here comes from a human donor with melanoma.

The CDR3 coding sequence is TGTGCCAGTAGTATAGATCACGGCACCGGGGAGCTGTTTTTT. Protein: CASSIDHGTGELFF. The V gene is TRBV19, the J gene TRBJ2-2; D is undetermined. The CDR3 totals 14 residues. V lost 0 bases to trimming and J lost 4 bases, with 6 bases between them. The germline CDR1 and CDR2 sequences are LNHDA and SQIVND (reference sequence).

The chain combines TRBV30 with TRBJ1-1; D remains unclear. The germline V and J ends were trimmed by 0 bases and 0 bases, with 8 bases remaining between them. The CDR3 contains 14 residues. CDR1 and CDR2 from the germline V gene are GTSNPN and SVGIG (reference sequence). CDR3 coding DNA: TGTGCCTGGAGTGTCACAGCCATGAACACTGAAGCTTTCTTT. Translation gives CAWSVTAMNTEAFF.

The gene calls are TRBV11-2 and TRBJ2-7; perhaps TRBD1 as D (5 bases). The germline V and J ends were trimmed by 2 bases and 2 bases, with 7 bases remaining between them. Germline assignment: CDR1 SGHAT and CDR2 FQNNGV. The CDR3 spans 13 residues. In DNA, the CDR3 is TGTGCCAGCAGCTTACAGGGCACCTACGAGCAGTACTTC. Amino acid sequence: CASSLQGTYEQYF. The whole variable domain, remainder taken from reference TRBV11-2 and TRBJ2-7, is EAGVAQSPRYKIIEKRQSVAFWCNPISGHATLYWYQQILGQGPKLLIQFQNNGVVDDSQLPKDRFSAERLKGVDSTLKIQPAKLEDSAVYLCASSLQGTYEQYFGPGTRLTVT.

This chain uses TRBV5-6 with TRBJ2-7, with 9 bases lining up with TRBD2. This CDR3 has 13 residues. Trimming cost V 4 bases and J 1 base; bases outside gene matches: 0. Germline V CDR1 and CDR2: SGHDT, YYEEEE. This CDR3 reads CASSLAGSYEQYF. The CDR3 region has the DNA TGTGCCAGCAGCCTAGCGGGGTCCTACGAGCAGTACTTC.

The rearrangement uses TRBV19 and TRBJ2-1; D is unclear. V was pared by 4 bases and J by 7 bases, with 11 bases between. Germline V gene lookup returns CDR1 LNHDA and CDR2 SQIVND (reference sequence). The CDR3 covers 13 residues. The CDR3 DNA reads TGTGCCAGTAGTACCCGAACTTTGAATGAGCAGTTCTTC. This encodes CASSTRTLNEQFF. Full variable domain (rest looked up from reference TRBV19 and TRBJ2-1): DGGITQSPKYLFRKEGQNVTLSCEQNLNHDAMYWYRQDPGQGLRLIYYSQIVNDFQKGDIAEGYSVSREKKESFPLTVTSAQKNPTAFYLCASSTRTLNEQFFGPGTRLTVL.

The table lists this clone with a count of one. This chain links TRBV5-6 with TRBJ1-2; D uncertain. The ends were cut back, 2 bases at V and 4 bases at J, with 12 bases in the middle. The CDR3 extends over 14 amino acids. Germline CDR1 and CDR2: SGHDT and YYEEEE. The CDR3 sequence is CASSFSGSPYGYTF. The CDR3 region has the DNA TGTGCCAGCAGCTTTTCCGGGTCCCCCTATGGCTACACCTTC.

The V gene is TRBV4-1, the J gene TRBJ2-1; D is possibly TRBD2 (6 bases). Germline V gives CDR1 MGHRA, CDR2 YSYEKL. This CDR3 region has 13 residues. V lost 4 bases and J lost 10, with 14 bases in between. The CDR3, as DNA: TGCGCCAGCAGCCCCAATGCGGGGAACGAGCAGTTCTTC. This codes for CASSPNAGNEQFF.

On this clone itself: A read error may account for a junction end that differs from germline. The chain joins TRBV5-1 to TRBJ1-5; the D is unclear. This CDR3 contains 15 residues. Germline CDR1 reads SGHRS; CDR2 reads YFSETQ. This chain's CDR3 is CASSPAEFSNQPRHF. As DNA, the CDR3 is TGCGCCAGCAGCCCGGCAGAATTTAGCAATCAGCCCCGGCATTTT. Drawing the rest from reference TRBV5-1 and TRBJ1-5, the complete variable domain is KAGVTQTPRYLIKTRGQQVTLSCSPISGHRSVSWYQQTPGQGLQFLFEYFSETQRNKGNFPGRFSGRQFSNSRSEMNVSTLELGDSALYLCASSPAEFSNQPRHFGDGTRLSIL.

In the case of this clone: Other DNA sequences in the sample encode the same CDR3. The CDR3 sequence: CASSLLADSYNEQFF. CDR3 DNA: TGTGCCAGCAGCTTACTAGCGGACTCCTACAATGAGCAGTTCTTC. The gene calls are TRBV7-9 and TRBJ2-1; TRBD2 matches at 7 bases. The CDR3 contains 15 residues. Per germline, CDR1 SEHNR and CDR2 FQNEAQ (reference sequence). V gave up 2 bases and J gave up 0 bases; unmatched junction bases: 1.

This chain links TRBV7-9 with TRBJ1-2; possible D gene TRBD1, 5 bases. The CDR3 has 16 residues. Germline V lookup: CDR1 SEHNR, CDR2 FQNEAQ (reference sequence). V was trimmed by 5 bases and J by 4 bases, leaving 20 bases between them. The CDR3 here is CASSHPGPKEGYGYTF. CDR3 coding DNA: TGTGCCAGCAGCCACCCGGGACCAAAGGAGGGCTATGGCTACACCTTC.

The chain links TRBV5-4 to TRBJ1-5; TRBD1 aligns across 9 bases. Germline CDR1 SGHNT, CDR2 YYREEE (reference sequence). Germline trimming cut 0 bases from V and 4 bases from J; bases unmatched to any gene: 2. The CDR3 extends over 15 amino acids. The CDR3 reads CASSLVGTGNQPQHF. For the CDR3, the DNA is TGTGCCAGCAGCTTGGTCGGGACAGGGAATCAGCCCCAGCATTTT.

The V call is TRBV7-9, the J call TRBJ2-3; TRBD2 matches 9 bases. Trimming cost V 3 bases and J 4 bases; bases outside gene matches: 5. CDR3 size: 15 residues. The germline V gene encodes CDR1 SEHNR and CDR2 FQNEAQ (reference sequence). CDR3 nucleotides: TGTGCCAGCAGCTTTTTAGCGGGAGTCGCAGATACGCAGTATTTT. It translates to CASSFLAGVADTQYF.

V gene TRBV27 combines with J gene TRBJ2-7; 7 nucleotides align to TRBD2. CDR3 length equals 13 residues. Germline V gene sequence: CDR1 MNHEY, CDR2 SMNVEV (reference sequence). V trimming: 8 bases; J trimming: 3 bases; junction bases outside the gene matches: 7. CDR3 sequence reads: CASALAGGYEQYF. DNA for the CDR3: TGTGCCAGCGCCTTAGCGGGTGGCTACGAGCAGTACTTC.

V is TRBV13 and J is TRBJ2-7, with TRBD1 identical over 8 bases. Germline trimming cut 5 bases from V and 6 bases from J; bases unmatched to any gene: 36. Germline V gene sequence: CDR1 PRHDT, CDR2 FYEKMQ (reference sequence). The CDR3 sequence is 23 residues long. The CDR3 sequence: CASSPTSGQDTTEGYPNLLEQYF. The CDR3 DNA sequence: TGTGCCAGCAGCCCAACTTCGGGACAGGACACAACTGAAGGATATCCAAACTTGCTCGAGCAGTACTTC.

CDR3 residues: CAGVQGNEQFF. For the CDR3, the DNA is TGTGCCGGAGTCCAGGGCAATGAGCAGTTCTTC. This sequence joins TRBV6-1 and TRBJ2-1; D is perhaps TRBD1 (5 bases). V was cut by 11 bases and J by 6 bases, with 11 bases left in between. The germline V gene has CDR1 MNHNS and CDR2 SASEGT. The CDR3 has 11 residues.

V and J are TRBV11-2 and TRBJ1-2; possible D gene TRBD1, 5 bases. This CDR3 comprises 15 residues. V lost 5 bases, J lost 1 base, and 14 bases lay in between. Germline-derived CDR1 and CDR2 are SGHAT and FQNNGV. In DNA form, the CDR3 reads TGTGCCAGCAGCCCACGGGGGGGAGGTAACTATGGCTACACCTTC. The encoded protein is CASSPRGGGNYGYTF.

CDR3 sequence (DNA): TGTGCCAGTAGTATCCCGATGGCAGGGGGCAATCAGCCCCAGCATTTT. Residues: CASSIPMAGGNQPQHF. The chain is built from TRBV19 and TRBJ1-5; D possibly corresponds to TRBD1 (6 bases). V was cut by 3 bases and J by 2 bases, with 14 bases left in between. Germline V gene data show CDR1 as LNHDA and CDR2 as SQIVND (reference sequence). CDR3 size: 16 residues. The complete variable domain, with remaining parts taken from reference TRBV19 and TRBJ1-5, reads DGGITQSPKYLFRKEGQNVTLSCEQNLNHDAMYWYRQDPGQGLRLIYYSQIVNDFQKGDIAEGYSVSREKKESFPLTVTSAQKNPTAFYLCASSIPMAGGNQPQHFGDGTRLSIL.

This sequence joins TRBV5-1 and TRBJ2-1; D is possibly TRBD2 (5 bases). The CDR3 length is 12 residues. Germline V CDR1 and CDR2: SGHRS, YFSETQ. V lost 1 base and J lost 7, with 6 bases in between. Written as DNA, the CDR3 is TGCGCCAGCAGCTTGTCGGGGAATGAGCAGTTCTTC. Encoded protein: CASSLSGNEQFF.

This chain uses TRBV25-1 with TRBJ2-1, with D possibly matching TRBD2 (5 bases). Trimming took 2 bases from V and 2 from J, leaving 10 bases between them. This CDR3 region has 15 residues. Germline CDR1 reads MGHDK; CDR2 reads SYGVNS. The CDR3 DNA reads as TGTGCCAGCAGTGAACGTTCGGGAACCTACAATGAGCAGTTCTTC. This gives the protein CASSERSGTYNEQFF.

In nucleotides, the CDR3 is TGCAGCGTTGGAGGAAAGGCCGGGGAGCTGTTTTTT. This encodes CSVGGKAGELFF. The chain links TRBV29-1 to TRBJ2-2; the D is unclear. Germline V gene data show CDR1 as SQVTM and CDR2 as ANQGSEA. This CDR3 comprises 12 residues. Trimming removed 4 bases at V and 6 bases at J, with 9 bases between.

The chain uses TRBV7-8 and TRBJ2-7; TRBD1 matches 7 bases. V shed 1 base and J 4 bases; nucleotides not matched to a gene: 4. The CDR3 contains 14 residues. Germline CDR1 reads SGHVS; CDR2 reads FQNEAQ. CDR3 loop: CASSLDRGGYEQYF. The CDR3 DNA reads TGTGCCAGCAGCTTAGACAGGGGTGGATACGAGCAGTACTTC.

The chain's CDR3 is CAISAWGTDYEQYF. The CDR3 region has the DNA TGTGCCATCAGTGCGTGGGGGACAGACTACGAGCAGTACTTC. V gene TRBV10-3 combines with J gene TRBJ2-7, with 7 bases matching TRBD1. The CDR3 length is 14 residues. The V gene's germline CDR1 is ENHRY and CDR2 SYGVKD. V shed 4 bases and J 3 bases; nucleotides not matched to a gene: 6.

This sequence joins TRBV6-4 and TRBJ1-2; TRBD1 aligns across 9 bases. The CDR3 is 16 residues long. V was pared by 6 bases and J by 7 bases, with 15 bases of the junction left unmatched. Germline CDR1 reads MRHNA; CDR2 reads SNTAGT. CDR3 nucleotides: TGTGCCAGCAGACCTCGGGGGGACAGGGTATTAAGTGGCTACACCTTC. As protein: CASRPRGDRVLSGYTF.

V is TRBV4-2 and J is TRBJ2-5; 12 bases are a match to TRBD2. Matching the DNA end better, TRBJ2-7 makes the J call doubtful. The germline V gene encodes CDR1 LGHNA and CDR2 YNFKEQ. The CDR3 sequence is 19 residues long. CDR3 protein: CASSQDELAGGFRHYEQYF. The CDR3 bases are TGTGCCAGCAGCCAAGATGAACTAGCGGGGGGTTTCAGGCACTACGAGCAGTACTTC.

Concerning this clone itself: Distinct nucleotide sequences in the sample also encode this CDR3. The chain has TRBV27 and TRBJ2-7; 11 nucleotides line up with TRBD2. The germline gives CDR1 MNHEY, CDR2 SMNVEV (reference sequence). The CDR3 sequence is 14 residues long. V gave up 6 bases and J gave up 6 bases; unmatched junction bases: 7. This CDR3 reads CASSITSGRGEQYF. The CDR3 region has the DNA TGTGCCAGCAGCATAACTAGCGGGAGAGGCGAGCAGTACTTC.

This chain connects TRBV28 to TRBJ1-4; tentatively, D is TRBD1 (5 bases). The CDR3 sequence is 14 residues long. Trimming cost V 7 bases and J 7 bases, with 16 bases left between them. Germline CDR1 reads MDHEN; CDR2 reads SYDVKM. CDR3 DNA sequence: TGTGCCAGCAAAGGGAGGGCGGGGGGTGAAAAACTGTTTTTT. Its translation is CASKGRAGGEKLFF.

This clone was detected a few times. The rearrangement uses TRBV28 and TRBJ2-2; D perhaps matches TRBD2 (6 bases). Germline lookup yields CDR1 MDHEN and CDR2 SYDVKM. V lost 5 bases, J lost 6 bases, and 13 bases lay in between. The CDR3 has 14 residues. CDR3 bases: TGTGCCAGCAGTCCACCCCGGGAGTCCGGGGAGCTGTTTTTT. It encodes CASSPPRESGELFF.